These T cell receptor beta chains were read from a single sample in a study of CD8 T cells in Susac syndrome. MiXCR, applied by TCRdb to the immunoSEQ multiplex PCR reads, yields one record per CDR3 protein. The profile covers roughly 150,000 distinct CDR3 sequences, with 90% to 95% appearing a single time and more than 0.13% taken by the ten largest. Sequencing input: CD4+ T cells from PBMCs. The receptors stem from a human donor in good health. Each CDR3 is given with its conserved first and last residue. D genes are given only for firm matches. Expanded clones get a size class; other rows say once, few or many, or leave the size out.

d_call j_call cdr3_length clone_size v_call cdr3_aa cdr3_nt
. TRBJ2-5 16 once TRBV18 CASSPPLAAGQETQYF TGTGCCAGCTCACCACCTTTGGCGGCCGGGCAAGAGACCCAGTACTTC
. TRBJ1-4 14 . TRBV7-9 CASSSPVANEKLFF TGTGCCAGCAGCTCTCCGGTAGCGAATGAAAAACTGTTTTTT
TRBD1 TRBJ2-3 14 . TRBV7-9 CASTTGQHTDTQYF TGTGCCAGCACCACGGGACAGCACACAGATACGCAGTATTTT
. TRBJ2-7 13 . TRBV7-2 CASSLPQWGEQYF TGTGCCAGCAGCTTACCTCAGTGGGGGGAGCAGTACTTC
TRBD1 TRBJ1-5 13 . TRBV19 CATRDREGQPQHF TGTGCCACCCGGGACAGGGAGGGACAGCCCCAGCATTTT
TRBD1 TRBJ1-2 15 . TRBV2 CASSDAPTGLGGYTF TGTGCCAGCAGTGACGCACCGACAGGGCTGGGTGGCTACACCTTC
. TRBJ2-2 15 . TRBV14 CASSLNAAPTGELFF TGTGCCAGCAGTCTCAATGCAGCACCCACCGGGGAGCTGTTTTTT
. TRBJ2-2 14 . TRBV6-4 CASYFSRDTGELFF TGTGCCAGCTACTTTTCCCGGGACACCGGGGAGCTGTTTTTT
. TRBJ2-5 15 . TRBV9 CASSVAGTEQETQYF TGTGCCAGCAGCGTAGCGGGAACAGAACAAGAGACCCAGTACTTC
. TRBJ2-1 14 . TRBV20-1 CSARGLTYYNEQFF TGCAGTGCTAGAGGACTAACCTACTACAATGAGCAGTTCTTC
. TRBJ2-7 14 . TRBV24-1 CATSECQGPYEQYF TGTGCCACCAGTGAATGTCAGGGTCCTTACGAGCAGTACTTC
. TRBJ2-3 13 . TRBV20-1 CSARLRSTDTQYF TGCAGTGCCAGGTTGCGAAGCACAGATACGCAGTATTTT
TRBD1 TRBJ1-6 13 . TRBV2 CASRTGYNSPLHF TGTGCCAGCAGGACAGGGTATAATTCACCCCTCCACTTT
. TRBJ1-2 13 . TRBV5-1 CASSLIPGQDYTF TGCGCCAGCAGCTTAATCCCTGGACAAGACTACACCTTC
TRBD1 TRBJ1-1 16 . TRBV7-9 CASSNEQGFMNTEAFF TGTGCCAGCAGCAATGAACAGGGGTTCATGAACACTGAAGCTTTCTTT
. TRBJ1-4 16 . TRBV5-1 CASSPSASGTNEKLFF TGCGCCAGCAGCCCCTCGGCCTCTGGCACTAATGAAAAACTGTTTTTT
TRBD2 TRBJ2-5 14 . TRBV20-1 CSAWTSGYQETQYF TGCAGTGCCTGGACTAGCGGGTACCAAGAGACCCAGTACTTC
. TRBJ2-2 12 . TRBV7-2 CASSLYTGELFF TGTGCCAGCAGCTTATACACCGGGGAGCTGTTTTTT
. TRBJ1-1 15 . TRBV19 CASSLYTPGNTEAFF TGTGCCAGTAGTCTCTACACACCGGGGAACACTGAAGCTTTCTTT
TRBD2 TRBJ2-1 16 . TRBV4-2 CASSQDSGLVKNEQFF TGTGCCAGCAGCCAAGATTCGGGACTAGTAAAGAATGAGCAGTTCTTC
. TRBJ2-2 14 . TRBV20-1 CSARAGGGTGELFF TGCAGTGCTAGAGCGGGGGGCGGCACCGGGGAGCTGTTTTTT
TRBD2 TRBJ2-3 15 . TRBV6-5 CASRSGGADTDTQYF TGTGCCAGCCGTAGCGGGGGGGCTGACACAGATACGCAGTATTTT
. TRBJ1-2 17 . TRBV3-1 CASSHPRAQGANYGYTF TGTGCCAGCAGCCACCCAAGGGCACAGGGAGCTAACTATGGCTACACCTTC
. TRBJ1-4 15 . TRBV18 CASSPSQQHNEKLFF TGTGCCAGCTCACCCTCTCAGCAGCATAATGAAAAACTGTTTTTT
. TRBJ2-5 13 . TRBV2 CASSYTGQETQYF TGTGCCAGCAGTTATACAGGACAAGAGACCCAGTACTTC
TRBD2 TRBJ2-3 17 . TRBV5-6 CASSPGLAGGPTDTQYF TGTGCCAGCAGCCCCGGGCTAGCGGGGGGGCCAACAGATACGCAGTATTTT
. TRBJ2-5 13 . TRBV27 CASGGGWVGTQYF TGTGCCAGCGGAGGTGGCTGGGTGGGGACCCAGTACTTC
. TRBJ1-2 14 . TRBV30 CAWSAKQINYGYTF TGTGCCTGGAGTGCGAAACAGATTAACTATGGCTACACCTTC
. TRBJ1-1 14 once TRBV9 CASSVGNRNTEAFF TGTGCCAGCAGCGTAGGAAATCGGAACACTGAAGCTTTCTTT
. TRBJ1-5 11 few TRBV5-4 CASRSGQPQHF TGTGCCAGCAGGTCCGGTCAGCCCCAGCATTTT
TRBD2 TRBJ2-3 13 once TRBV29-1 CSVGAGERDTQYF TGCAGCGTTGGAGCGGGGGAGCGGGATACGCAGTATTTT
. TRBJ2-3 12 . TRBV29-1 CSVSHGEDTQYF TGCAGCGTCAGCCACGGGGAAGATACGCAGTATTTT
TRBD1 TRBJ2-3 16 . TRBV9 CASSGLSGTVTDTQYF TGTGCCAGCAGCGGCCTCTCCGGGACAGTCACAGATACGCAGTATTTT
. TRBJ1-2 15 . TRBV27 CASSSSPTTSYGYTF TGTGCCAGCAGTTCGAGTCCAACAACAAGCTATGGCTACACCTTC
TRBD1 TRBJ1-2 14 . TRBV5-1 CASSLGDRGAGYTF TGCGCCAGCAGCTTGGGAGACAGGGGTGCCGGCTACACCTTC
. TRBJ2-5 14 . TRBV14 CASSQVRGGETQYF TGTGCCAGCAGCCAAGTTCGCGGCGGGGAGACCCAGTACTTC
. TRBJ2-1 14 once TRBV3-1 CASSQGWGLSEQFF TGTGCCAGCAGCCAAGGTTGGGGGTTAAGTGAGCAGTTCTTC
TRBD1 TRBJ1-1 15 . TRBV18 CASSPGQGPNTEAFF TGTGCCAGCTCACCAGGACAGGGGCCGAACACTGAAGCTTTCTTT
. TRBJ2-3 15 . TRBV20-1 CSARDPRSGPDTQYF TGCAGTGCTAGAGATCCCAGATCAGGCCCAGATACGCAGTATTTT
. TRBJ2-5 14 . TRBV20-1 CSAGGIGGTETQYF TGCAGTGCTGGCGGGATAGGGGGCACAGAGACCCAGTACTTC
. TRBJ1-1 14 . TRBV5-4 CASSGGVPGTEAFF TGTGCCAGCAGCGGCGGGGTCCCTGGCACTGAAGCTTTCTTT
. TRBJ1-6 12 . TRBV2 CASSGLNSPLHF TGTGCCAGCAGTGGACTAAATTCACCCCTCCACTTT
TRBD1 TRBJ1-4 15 . TRBV5-1 CASSLQGPPNEKLFF TGCGCCAGCAGTTTACAGGGGCCACCTAATGAAAAACTGTTTTTT
TRBD2 TRBJ2-2 16 . TRBV4-1 CASSQDTSGAGGELFF TGCGCCAGCAGCCAAGATACCAGCGGGGCGGGCGGGGAGCTGTTTTTT
. TRBJ2-5 15 . TRBV20-1 CSARDQNLRSETQYF TGCAGTGCTAGAGATCAAAACCTTAGGTCGGAGACCCAGTACTTC
. TRBJ1-6 18 . TRBV2 CASSERLGRIQYNSPLHF TGTGCCAGCAGTGAACGCTTGGGCAGGATCCAGTATAATTCACCCCTCCACTTT
. TRBJ2-3 19 . TRBV30 CAWSSARTFAQGGTDTQYF TGTGCCTGGAGTTCAGCCAGAACGTTCGCTCAGGGTGGCACAGATACGCAGTATTTT
. TRBJ2-7 12 once TRBV6-1 CASSDPLYEQYF TGTGCCAGCAGTGATCCCCTCTACGAGCAGTACTTC
. TRBJ1-2 18 . TRBV18 CASSSQPGARVLNYGYTF TGTGCCAGCTCATCTCAGCCAGGGGCCAGAGTCCTTAACTATGGCTACACCTTC
. TRBJ1-4 15 . TRBV23-1 CASSGIFPLNEKLFF TGCGCCAGCAGTGGTATATTCCCCCTAAATGAAAAACTGTTTTTT
TRBD1 TRBJ2-7 14 . TRBV14 CASSLRQGSYEQYF TGTGCCAGCAGCCTCCGACAGGGTTCCTACGAGCAGTACTTC
. TRBJ2-3 16 once TRBV9 CASSGYGGQTRDTQYF TGTGCCAGCAGCGGTTATGGAGGGCAGACCAGAGATACGCAGTATTTT
TRBD1 TRBJ2-5 16 . TRBV5-6 CASRRTWDSVKETQYF TGTGCCAGTCGAAGGACCTGGGACAGCGTAAAAGAGACCCAGTACTTC
. TRBJ1-3 15 . TRBV6-5 CASSDPRGHGNTIYF TGTGCCAGCAGTGACCCTCGAGGACACGGAAACACCATATATTTT
. TRBJ1-5 15 . TRBV3-1 CASSQDATTNQPQHF TGTGCCAGCAGCCAAGACGCAACCACCAATCAGCCCCAGCATTTT
TRBD1 TRBJ2-1 14 . TRBV12-3/TRBV12-4 CASSLPGQKNEQFF TGTGCCAGCAGTTTACCGGGACAGAAAAATGAGCAGTTCTTC
. TRBJ1-5 14 . TRBV3-1 CASTFGGGNQPQHF TGTGCCAGCACCTTCGGGGGGGGTAATCAGCCCCAGCATTTT
. TRBJ1-1 15 . TRBV7-9 CASSLRGPRNTEAFF TGTGCCAGCAGCTTAAGGGGCCCTCGGAACACTGAAGCTTTCTTT
. TRBJ1-5 15 . TRBV9 CASSVDDRGIQPQHF TGTGCCAGCAGCGTAGATGATCGGGGGATCCAGCCCCAGCATTTT
. TRBJ1-2 12 . TRBV30 CAWSASLGGYTF TGTGCCTGGAGTGCTAGCCTGGGAGGCTACACCTTC